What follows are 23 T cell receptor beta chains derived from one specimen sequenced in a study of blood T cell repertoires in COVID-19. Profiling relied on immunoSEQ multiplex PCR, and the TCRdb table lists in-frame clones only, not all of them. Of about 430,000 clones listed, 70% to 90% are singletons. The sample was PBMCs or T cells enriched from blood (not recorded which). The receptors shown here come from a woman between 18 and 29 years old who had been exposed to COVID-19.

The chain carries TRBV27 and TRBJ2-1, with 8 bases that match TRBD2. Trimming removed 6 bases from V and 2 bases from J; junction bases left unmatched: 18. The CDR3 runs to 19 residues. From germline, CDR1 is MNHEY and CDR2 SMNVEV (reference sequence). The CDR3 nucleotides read TGTGCCAGCAGGTTGAATCCCCCGTATTTAGCGGGACCCTACAATGAGCAGTTCTTC. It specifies CASRLNPPYLAGPYNEQFF.

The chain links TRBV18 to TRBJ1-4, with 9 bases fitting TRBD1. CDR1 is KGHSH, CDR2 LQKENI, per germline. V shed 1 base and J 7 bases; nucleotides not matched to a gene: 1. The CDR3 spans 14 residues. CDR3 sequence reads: CASSPQGQGEKLFF. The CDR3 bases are TGTGCCAGCTCACCACAGGGACAGGGTGAAAAACTGTTTTTT.

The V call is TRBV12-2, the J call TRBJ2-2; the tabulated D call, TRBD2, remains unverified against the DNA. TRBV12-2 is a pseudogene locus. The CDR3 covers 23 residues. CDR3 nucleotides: TGTGCAAGTCGCTTAGCGAACCTTTGGACTAGCGGGAGGAATAAAGCGAACACCGGGGAGCTGTTTTTT. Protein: CASRLANLWTSGRNKANTGELFF.

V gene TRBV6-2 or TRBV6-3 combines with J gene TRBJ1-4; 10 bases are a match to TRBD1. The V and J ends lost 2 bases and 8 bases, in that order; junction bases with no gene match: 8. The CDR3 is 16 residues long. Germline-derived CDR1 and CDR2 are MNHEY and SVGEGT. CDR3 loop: CASSYVPGTGDEKLFF. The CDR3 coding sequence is TGTGCCAGCAGTTACGTCCCCGGGACAGGGGACGAAAAACTGTTTTTT.

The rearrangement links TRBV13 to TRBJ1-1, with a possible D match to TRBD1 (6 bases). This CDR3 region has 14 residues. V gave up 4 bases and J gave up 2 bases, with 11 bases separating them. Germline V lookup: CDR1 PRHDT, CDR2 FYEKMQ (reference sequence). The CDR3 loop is CASSSGTFNTEAFF. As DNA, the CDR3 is TGTGCCAGCAGCTCCGGGACATTCAACACTGAAGCTTTCTTT. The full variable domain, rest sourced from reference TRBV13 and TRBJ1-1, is AAGVIQSPRHLIKEKRETATLKCYPIPRHDTVYWYQQGPGQDPQFLISFYEKMQSDKGSIPDRFSAQQFSDYHSELNMSSLELGDSALYFCASSSGTFNTEAFFGQGTRLTVV.

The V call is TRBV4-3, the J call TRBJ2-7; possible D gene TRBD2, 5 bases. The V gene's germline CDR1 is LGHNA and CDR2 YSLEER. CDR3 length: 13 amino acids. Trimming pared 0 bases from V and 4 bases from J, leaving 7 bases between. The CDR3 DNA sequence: TGCGCCAGCAGCCAAGATTGGAGGTACGAGCAGTACTTC. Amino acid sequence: CASSQDWRYEQYF.

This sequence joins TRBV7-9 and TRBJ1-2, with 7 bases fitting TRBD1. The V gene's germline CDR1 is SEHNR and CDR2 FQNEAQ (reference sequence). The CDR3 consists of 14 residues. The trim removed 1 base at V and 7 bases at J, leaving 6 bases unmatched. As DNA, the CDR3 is TGTGCCAGCAGCTTAGTCGACAGGGTGGGTGGCTACACCTTC. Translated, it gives CASSLVDRVGGYTF.

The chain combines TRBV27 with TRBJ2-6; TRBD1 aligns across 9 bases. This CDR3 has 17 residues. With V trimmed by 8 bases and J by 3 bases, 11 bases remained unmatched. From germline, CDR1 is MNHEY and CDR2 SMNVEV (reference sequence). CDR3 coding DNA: TGTGCCAGCGGGGGACAGGGAAATCCGCGTGGGGCCAACGTCCTGACTTTC. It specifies CASGGQGNPRGANVLTF.

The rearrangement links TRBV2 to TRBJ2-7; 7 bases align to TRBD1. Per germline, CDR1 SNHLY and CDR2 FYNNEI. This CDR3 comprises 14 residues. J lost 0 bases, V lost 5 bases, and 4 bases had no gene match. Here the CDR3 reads CASSKDRSSYEQYF. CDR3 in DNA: TGTGCCAGCAGTAAGGACAGGAGCTCCTACGAGCAGTACTTC.

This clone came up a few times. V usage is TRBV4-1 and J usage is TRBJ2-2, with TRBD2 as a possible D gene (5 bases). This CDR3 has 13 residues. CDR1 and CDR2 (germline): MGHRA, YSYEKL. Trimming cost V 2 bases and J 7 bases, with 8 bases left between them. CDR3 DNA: TGCGCCAGCAGCCAATCGAGGGTCGGGGAGCTGTTTTTT. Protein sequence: CASSQSRVGELFF.

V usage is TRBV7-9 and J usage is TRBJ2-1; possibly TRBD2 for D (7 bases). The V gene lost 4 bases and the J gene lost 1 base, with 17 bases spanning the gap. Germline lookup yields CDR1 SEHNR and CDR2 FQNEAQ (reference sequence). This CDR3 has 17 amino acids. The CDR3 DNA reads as TGTGCCAGCAGCTCCGAGGGGGGGGCAAGGTCCTACAATGAGCAGTTCTTC. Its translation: CASSSEGGARSYNEQFF.

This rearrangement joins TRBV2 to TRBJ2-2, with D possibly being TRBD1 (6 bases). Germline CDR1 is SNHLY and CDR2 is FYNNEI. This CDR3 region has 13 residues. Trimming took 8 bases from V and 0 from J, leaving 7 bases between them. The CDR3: CASRDTNTGELFF. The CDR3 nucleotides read TGTGCCAGCCGGGACACGAACACCGGGGAGCTGTTTTTT.

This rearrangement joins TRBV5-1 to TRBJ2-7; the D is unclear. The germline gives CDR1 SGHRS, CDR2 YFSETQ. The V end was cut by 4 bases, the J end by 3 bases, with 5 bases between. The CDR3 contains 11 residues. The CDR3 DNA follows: TGCGCCAGCAGCCTAGACTACGAGCAGTACTTC. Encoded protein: CASSLDYEQYF.

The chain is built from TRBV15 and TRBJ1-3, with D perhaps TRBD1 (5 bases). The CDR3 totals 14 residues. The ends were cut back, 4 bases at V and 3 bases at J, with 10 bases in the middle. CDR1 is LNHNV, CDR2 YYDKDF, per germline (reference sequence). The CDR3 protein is CATSIGGIGNTIYF. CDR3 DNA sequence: TGTGCCACCAGCATCGGGGGTATTGGAAACACCATATATTTT.

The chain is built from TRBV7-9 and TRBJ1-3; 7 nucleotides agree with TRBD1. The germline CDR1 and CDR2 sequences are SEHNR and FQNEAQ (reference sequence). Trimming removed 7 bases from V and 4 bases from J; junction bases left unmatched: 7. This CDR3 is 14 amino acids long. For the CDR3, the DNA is TGTGCCAGCACCCCAGGGACAGCCGGAAACACCATATATTTT. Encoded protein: CASTPGTAGNTIYF.

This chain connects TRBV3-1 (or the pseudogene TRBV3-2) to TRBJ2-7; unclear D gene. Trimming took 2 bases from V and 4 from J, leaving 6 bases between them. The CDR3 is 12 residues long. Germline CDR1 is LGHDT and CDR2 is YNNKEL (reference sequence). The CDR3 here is CASSQRQYEQYF. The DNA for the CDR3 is TGTGCCAGCAGCCAACGTCAGTACGAGCAGTACTTC.

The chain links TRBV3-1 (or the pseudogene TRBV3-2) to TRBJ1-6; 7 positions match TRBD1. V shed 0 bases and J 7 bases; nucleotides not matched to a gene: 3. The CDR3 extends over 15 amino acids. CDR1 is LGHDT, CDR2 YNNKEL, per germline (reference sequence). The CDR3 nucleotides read TGTGCCAGCAGCCAAGACAGGGGGAGGAATTCACCCCTCCACTTT. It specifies CASSQDRGRNSPLHF.

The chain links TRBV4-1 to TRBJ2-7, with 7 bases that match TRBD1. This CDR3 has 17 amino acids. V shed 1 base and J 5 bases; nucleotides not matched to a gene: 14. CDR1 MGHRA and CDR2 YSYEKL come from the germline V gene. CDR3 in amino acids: CASSQVYKTTGFDEQYF. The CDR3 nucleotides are TGCGCCAGCAGCCAAGTTTACAAAACGACAGGGTTCGACGAGCAGTACTTC.

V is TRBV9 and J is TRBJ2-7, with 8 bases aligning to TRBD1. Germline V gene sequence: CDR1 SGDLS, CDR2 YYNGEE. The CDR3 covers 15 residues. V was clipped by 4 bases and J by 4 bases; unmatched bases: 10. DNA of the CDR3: TGTGCCAGCAGCCCGGGCCCTAGACAGGGGTACGAGCAGTACTTC. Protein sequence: CASSPGPRQGYEQYF.

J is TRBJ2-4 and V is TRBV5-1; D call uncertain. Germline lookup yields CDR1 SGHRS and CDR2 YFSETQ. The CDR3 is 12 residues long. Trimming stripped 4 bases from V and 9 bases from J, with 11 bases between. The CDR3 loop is CASSQDFGIQYF. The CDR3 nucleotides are TGCGCCAGCAGCCAGGATTTCGGCATTCAGTACTTC.

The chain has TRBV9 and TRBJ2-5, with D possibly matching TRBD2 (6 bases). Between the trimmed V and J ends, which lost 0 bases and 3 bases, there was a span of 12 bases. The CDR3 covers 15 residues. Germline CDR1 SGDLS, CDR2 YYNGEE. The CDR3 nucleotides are TGTGCCAGCAGCGTAGCGGGGACTCTGAAAGAGACCCAGTACTTC. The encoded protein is CASSVAGTLKETQYF. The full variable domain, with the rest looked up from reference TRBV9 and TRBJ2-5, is DSGVTQTPKHLITATGQRVTLRCSPRSGDLSVYWYQQSLDQGLQFLIQYYNGEERAKGNILERFSAQQFPDLHSELNLSSLELGDSALYFCASSVAGTLKETQYFGPGTRLLVL.

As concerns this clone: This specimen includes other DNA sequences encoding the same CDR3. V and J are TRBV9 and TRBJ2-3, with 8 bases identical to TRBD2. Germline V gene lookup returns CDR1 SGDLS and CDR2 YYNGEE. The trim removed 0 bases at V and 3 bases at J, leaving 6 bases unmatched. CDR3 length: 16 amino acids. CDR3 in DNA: TGTGCCAGCAGCGTAGTGTACGGGGGGGCAACAGATACGCAGTATTTT. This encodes CASSVVYGGATDTQYF.

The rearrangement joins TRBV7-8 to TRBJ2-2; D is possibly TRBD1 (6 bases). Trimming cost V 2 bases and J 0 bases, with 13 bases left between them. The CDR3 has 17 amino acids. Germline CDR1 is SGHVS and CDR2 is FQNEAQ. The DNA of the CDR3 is TGTGCCAGCAGCTTACCTAACACAGGGACGAACACCGGGGAGCTGTTTTTT. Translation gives CASSLPNTGTNTGELFF.